A single sample is the source of the 9 T cell receptor beta chains below, sequenced in a study of metastatic and nonmetastatic thyroid tumors. The entire patient cohort was treatment-naive prior to thyroid surgery. TCRdb reanalyzed the PCR reads with MiXCR. The profile shows tens of thousands of clones, 24% of them singletons. Material for sequencing was tumor tissue. These receptors were obtained from a female donor with papillary thyroid cancer or a benign thyroid nodule (not recorded which). Some clones in this sample may be carry-over from other donors' samples.

This clone has just a few counts. One end of the junction varies from germline; a read error may be responsible. V usage is TRBV27 and J usage is TRBJ2-7, with 9 bases fitting TRBD1. The CDR3 is 16 amino acids. Germline loops: CDR1 MNHEY, CDR2 SMNVEV (reference sequence). This CDR3 reads CASSSQTGGESTKQHF. CDR3 in DNA: TGTGCCAGCAGTTCACAGACAGGGGGTGAATCTACGAAGCAGCACTTC.

This clone has more than one count but fewer than ten. This chain uses TRBV15 with TRBJ2-7; TRBD1 aligns across 8 bases. This CDR3 region has 15 residues. Germline loops: CDR1 LNHNV, CDR2 YYDKDF (reference sequence). V lost 0 bases to trimming and J lost 3 bases; unmatched junction nucleotides: 4. The CDR3 loop is CATSRDQQGVYEQYF. The CDR3 DNA follows: TGTGCCACCAGCAGAGATCAACAGGGGGTCTACGAGCAGTACTTC. The complete variable domain, with remaining parts taken from reference TRBV15 and TRBJ2-7, reads DAMVIQNPRYQVTQFGKPVTLSCSQTLNHNVMYWYQQKSSQAPKLLFHYYDKDFNNEADTPDNFQSRRPNTSFCFLDIRSPGLGDTAMYLCATSRDQQGVYEQYFGPGTRLTVT.

V usage is TRBV11-1 and J usage is TRBJ1-1; TRBD1 is a possible D gene (5 bases). The CDR3 has 16 residues. Germline V CDR1 and CDR2: SGHAT, FQDESV (reference sequence). V was shortened by 4 bases and J by 1 base, with 16 bases between the two germline ends. The CDR3 coding sequence is TGTGCCAGCAGCTCGACGGGGACGTTGACGAACACTGAAGCTTTCTTT. Protein: CASSSTGTLTNTEAFF.

This clone was recorded a few times. This chain joins TRBV14 and TRBJ2-7, with 8 bases fitting TRBD1. Trimming cost V 2 bases and J 5 bases; bases outside gene matches: 17. From germline, CDR1 is SGHDN and CDR2 FVKESK. There are 18 residues in the CDR3. CDR3 sequence: CASSQLPPTPGQGHEQYF. DNA of the CDR3: TGTGCCAGCAGCCAATTGCCCCCTACCCCAGGACAGGGCCACGAGCAGTACTTC.

In its sample, this clone was seen many times. A much larger clone sits a single nucleotide away, making a read error possible. Other DNA sequences in this sample translate to the same CDR3. The V gene is TRBV25-1, the J gene TRBJ2-3; D call uncertain. The germline gives CDR1 MGHDK, CDR2 SYGVNS. The CDR3 is 14 residues long. The DNA for the CDR3 is TGTGCCAGCTCTGTAGTTCACCGGGCAGATACGCAGTATTTC. Protein product: CASSVVHRADTQYF.

This clone occurred a few times. This chain joins TRBV7-3 and TRBJ2-2, with D perhaps TRBD2 (5 bases). CDR1 is SGHTA, CDR2 FQGTGA, per germline. The CDR3 runs to 14 residues. V was pared by 5 bases and J by 4 bases, with 11 bases between. This CDR3 reads CASSPFRGTGELFF. The CDR3 DNA reads as TGTGCCAGCAGCCCCTTTCGGGGCACCGGGGAGCTGTTTTTT.

This clone has ten or more counts. The V and J genes are TRBV19 and TRBJ2-7; 14 nucleotides match TRBD2. V lost 5 bases to trimming and J lost 2 bases; unmatched junction nucleotides: 17. CDR1 LNHDA and CDR2 SQIVND come from the germline V gene (reference sequence). The CDR3 is 20 residues long. In DNA, the CDR3 is TGTGCCAGTAGTCAACCCGCCGGGACTAGCGGGAGAATCGGTACCTACGAGCAGTACTTC. Translating gives CASSQPAGTSGRIGTYEQYF. Full variable domain (outside the CDR3, taken from reference TRBV19 and TRBJ2-7): DGGITQSPKYLFRKEGQNVTLSCEQNLNHDAMYWYRQDPGQGLRLIYYSQIVNDFQKGDIAEGYSVSREKKESFPLTVTSAQKNPTAFYLCASSQPAGTSGRIGTYEQYFGPGTRLTVT.

This sequence joins TRBV5-1 and TRBJ2-2, with D maybe TRBD2 (5 bases). V lost 0 bases, J lost 6 bases, and 15 bases lay in between. This CDR3 is 16 amino acids long. CDR1 and CDR2 from the germline V gene are SGHRS and YFSETQ. For the CDR3, the DNA is TGCGCCAGCAGCTTGGTATCCGGGATGGATTCCGGGGAGCTGTTTTTT. Residues: CASSLVSGMDSGELFF.

This clone was detected many times. The chain links TRBV2 to TRBJ1-3, with D maybe TRBD1 (6 bases). The germline V gene encodes CDR1 SNHLY and CDR2 FYNNEI. Trimming pared 6 bases from V and 4 bases from J, leaving 13 bases between. The CDR3 has 14 residues. As DNA, the CDR3 is TGTGCCAGCAGCGAGAGGGGGTCAGGAAACACCATATATTTT. This sequence encodes CASSERGSGNTIYF. Full variable domain (missing parts from reference TRBV2 and TRBJ1-3): EPEVTQTPSHQVTQMGQEVILRCVPISNHLYFYWYRQILGQKVEFLVSFYNNEISEKSEIFDDQFSVERPDGSNFTLKIRSTKLEDSAMYFCASSERGSGNTIYFGEGSWLTVV.